The clone carrying this TCR beta chain was counted once. No patient had a history of multiple malignancies, as such patients were excluded. The data originate from a study of T cells in lung cancer brain metastases. Genomic DNA input was roughly 2 to 5 ug, equal within pairs. Method: immunoSEQ multiplex PCR; TCRdb's copy keeps in-frame clones and lacks some. Of 4,500 to 5,500 clones in the sample, about 88% were seen once. Trimming took 0 bases from V and 7 from J, leaving 19 bases between them. This CDR3 has 16 residues. The V gene's germline CDR1 is LGHNA and CDR2 YSLEER. This TCR was recovered from a woman aged 50 to 60 with non-small cell lung cancer. The V gene is TRBV4-3, the J gene TRBJ2-7; D is perhaps TRBD1 or TRBD2 (5 bases each). Material: tumor tissue from the primary lung tumor. The CDR3 coding sequence is TGCGCCAGCAGCCAAGAAGCCCACGGGGCTAGTCGTGAGCAGTACTTC. Translation: CASSQEAHGASREQYF.